This T cell receptor (beta chain) was recorded in a study of cytomegalovirus exposure and HLA in healthy donors. This PCR relied on a set of 60 Vbeta primers and 13 Jbeta primers. The table came from immunoSEQ multiplex PCR; TCRdb's copy has only in-frame clones and leaves some out. The sample includes 150,000 to 200,000 clones, 82% of them seen just once. Findings of the study overall: Reportedly, fewer N-insertions than the roughly 700-donor mean appeared in an Asian-associated ancestry cluster in a later analysis. Links to common viral pathogens appeared, in a later analysis, for several of the most significant clusters. The investigators catalogued 164 TCR beta chains as cytomegalovirus-associated. Per a prior analysis, the majority of TCR beta V segments were productive roughly 87% or roughly 30% of the time.

As for this clone: Antigen unknown.

Trimming removed 3 bases at V and 0 bases at J, with 14 bases between. The CDR3 spans 16 residues. From germline, CDR1 is SGHNT and CDR2 YYREEE (reference sequence). This receptor was identified in a girl under 18 in good health and CMV-seropositive. The gene calls are TRBV5-4 and TRBJ2-3; D is perhaps TRBD2 (5 bases). Sequenced: PBMCs. CDR3 nucleotides: TGTGCCAGCAGCTCTCGGGGAGCGGCAAGCACAGATACGCAGTATTTT. Its translation is CASSSRGAASTDTQYF.